This T cell receptor beta chain is from a study of OX40 agonist ivuxolimab in advanced cancers. Study findings and constraints: On average, CD8+ T cells had more expanded clones than CD4+. CD4+ and CD8+ T cells in blood underwent clonal expansion by week 6 at 0.1 to 3.0 mg/kg. Partial responders receiving 0.1-3.0 mg/kg showed among the lowest clonal expansion.

Libraries were prepared by immunoSEQ multiplex PCR; TCRdb keeps only in-frame clonotypes and omits some of them. Among approximately 73,000 clones listed, 87% were seen once. Remarks on this clone: The antigen remains unidentified.

Germline CDR1 SGHAT, CDR2 FQDESV (reference sequence). Trimming shortened V by 5 bases and J by 6 bases, and 16 bases separated the two germline ends. CDR3 length: 15 residues. This sample comprised CD4+ or CD8+ T cells sorted from blood, obtained in a trial of the OX40 agonist ivuxolimab. This receptor was obtained from an adult with an advanced solid tumor such as melanoma, head and neck, liver or kidney cancer. V and J are TRBV11-1 and TRBJ1-4; tentative D call: TRBD1 (5 bases). The chain's CDR3 is CASSQRPGGDEKLFF. The CDR3 bases are TGTGCCAGCAGCCAGCGGCCTGGAGGGGATGAAAAACTGTTTTTT.